The clone carrying this TCR beta chain was counted ten times or more. V shed 4 bases and J 1 base; nucleotides not matched to a gene: 12. Germline V gene data show CDR1 as MNHEY and CDR2 as SMNVEV (reference sequence). This CDR3 contains 17 residues. The data originate from a study of early T cells in non-severe SARS-CoV-2 infection. TCRdb re-derived calls from the 5' RACE reads in MiXCR, one entry per CDR3 protein. The data contain around 29,000 distinct CDR3 sequences, about 5.7% of them singletons. Sequencing was performed on whole blood. This receptor was identified in an adult who was a healthcare worker with PCR-confirmed SARS-CoV-2 infection or an uninfected control (not recorded which). The J gene is TRBJ2-7, the V gene TRBV27; TRBD1 matches at 8 bases. The CDR3 DNA reads as TGTGCCAGCAGTTCACCCCTCCGGCAGGGGGCGTCCTACGAGCAGTACTTC. Translating gives CASSSPLRQGASYEQYF.